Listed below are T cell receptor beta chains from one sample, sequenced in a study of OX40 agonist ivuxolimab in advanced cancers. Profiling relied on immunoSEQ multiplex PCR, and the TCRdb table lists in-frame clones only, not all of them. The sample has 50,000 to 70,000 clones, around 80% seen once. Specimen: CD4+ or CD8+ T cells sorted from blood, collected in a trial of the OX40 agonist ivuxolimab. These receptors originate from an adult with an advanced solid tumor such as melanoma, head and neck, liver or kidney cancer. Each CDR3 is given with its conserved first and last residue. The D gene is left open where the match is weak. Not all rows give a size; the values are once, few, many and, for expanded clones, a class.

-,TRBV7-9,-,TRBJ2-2,CASSLLGNTGELFF,TGTGCCAGCAGCTTATTGGGAAACACCGGGGAGCTGTTTTTT
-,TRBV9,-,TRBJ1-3,CASSVADRPSGNTIYF,TGTGCCAGCAGCGTGGCCGACAGGCCCTCTGGAAACACCATATATTTT
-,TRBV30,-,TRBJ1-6,CASWSAGDSPLHF,TGTGCCTCCTGGTCGGCAGGGGATTCACCCCTCCACTTT
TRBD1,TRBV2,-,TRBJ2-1,CASSIRTGLDEQFF,TGTGCCAGCAGTATAAGGACAGGTTTGGATGAGCAGTTCTTC
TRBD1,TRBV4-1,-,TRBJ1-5,CASSQDFRQGPMAQHF,TGCGCCAGCAGCCAAGACTTTAGACAGGGGCCCATGGCCCAGCATTTT
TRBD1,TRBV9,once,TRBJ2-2,CASTDGLGQGFGELFF,TGTGCCAGCACCGACGGTCTGGGACAGGGTTTCGGGGAGCTGTTTTTT
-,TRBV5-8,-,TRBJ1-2,CASSRAGGFYGYTF,TGTGCCAGCAGCCGTGCCGGGGGATTCTATGGCTACACCTTC
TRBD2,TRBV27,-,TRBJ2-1,CASTRWVAGGLGNEQFF,TGTGCCAGCACCCGGTGGGTAGCGGGAGGTTTAGGCAATGAGCAGTTCTTC
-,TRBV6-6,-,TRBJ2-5,CAIGGLSGETQYF,TGTGCCATCGGGGGGCTATCTGGAGAGACCCAGTACTTC
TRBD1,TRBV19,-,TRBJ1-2,CASSSPGQGKYTF,TGTGCCAGTAGTAGCCCGGGACAGGGTAAATACACCTTC
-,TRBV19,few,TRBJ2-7,CASSRGLSYEQYF,TGTGCCAGTAGTAGGGGACTCTCCTACGAGCAGTACTTC
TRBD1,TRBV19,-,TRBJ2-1,CASSAPWDRGRNEQFF,TGTGCCAGTAGTGCCCCATGGGACAGGGGGCGTAATGAGCAGTTCTTC
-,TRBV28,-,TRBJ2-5,CASSLDRDVQETQYF,TGTGCCAGCAGCCTGGACCGCGACGTACAAGAGACCCAGTACTTC
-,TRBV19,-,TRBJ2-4,CASTHGPNIQYF,TGTGCCAGTACCCACGGTCCAAACATTCAGTACTTC
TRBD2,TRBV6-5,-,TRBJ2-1,CASSPPSGSFNEQFF,TGTGCCAGCAGTCCGCCTAGCGGCTCTTTCAATGAGCAGTTCTTC
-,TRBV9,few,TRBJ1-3,CASSVDPGQSSGNTIYF,TGTGCCAGCAGCGTAGACCCCGGACAGAGCTCTGGAAACACCATATATTTT
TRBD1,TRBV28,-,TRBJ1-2,CASSLSGGAYGYTF,TGTGCCAGCAGTTTGTCAGGGGGCGCTTATGGCTACACCTTC
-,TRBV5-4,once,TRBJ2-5,CASSSPEETQYF,TGTGCCAGCAGCTCACCCGAAGAGACCCAGTACTTC
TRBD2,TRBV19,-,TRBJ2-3,CASRPGLADTQYF,TGTGCCAGTAGACCGGGACTAGCGGATACGCAGTATTTT
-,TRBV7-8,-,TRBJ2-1,CASTVSGSNEQFF,TGTGCCAGCACCGTTTCCGGGTCCAATGAGCAGTTCTTC
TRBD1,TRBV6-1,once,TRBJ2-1,CASRPTGGHNEQFF,TGTGCCAGCAGGCCAACAGGGGGCCACAATGAGCAGTTCTTC
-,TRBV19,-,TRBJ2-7,CASSKDTVPYGQYF,TGTGCCAGTAGTAAAGACACGGTCCCCTACGGGCAGTACTTC
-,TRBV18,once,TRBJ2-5,CASGPAQETQYF,TGTGCCAGCGGGCCGGCTCAAGAGACCCAGTACTTC
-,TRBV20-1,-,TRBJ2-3,CSAVAGGANF,-
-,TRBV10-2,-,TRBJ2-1,CASSVWASSYNEQFF,TGCGCCAGCAGTGTTTGGGCAAGCTCCTACAATGAGCAGTTCTTC
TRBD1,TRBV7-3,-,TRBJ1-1,CASSFDRGPNTEAFF,TGTGCCAGCAGCTTCGACAGGGGGCCGAACACTGAAGCTTTCTTT
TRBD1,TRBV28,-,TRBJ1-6,CASSAPRDRGGSYNSPLHF,TGTGCCAGCAGTGCACCCCGGGACAGGGGAGGATCCTATAATTCACCCCTCCACTTT
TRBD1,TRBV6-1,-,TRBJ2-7,CASSEATGVEQYF,TGTGCCAGCAGTGAAGCTACAGGGGTCGAGCAGTACTTC
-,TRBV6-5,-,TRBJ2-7,CASSTRDTSYEQYF,TGTGCCAGCAGCACCCGGGACACCTCCTACGAGCAGTACTTC
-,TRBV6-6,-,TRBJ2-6,CASRTGVSSGANVLTF,TGTGCCAGCAGAACGGGGGTGTCCTCTGGGGCCAACGTCCTGACTTTC
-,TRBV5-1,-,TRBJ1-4,CASSLGLQGTKKLFF,TGCGCCAGCAGCTTGGGATTGCAGGGGACCAAAAAACTGTTTTTT
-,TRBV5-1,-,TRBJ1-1,CASSRGGQTTEAFF,TGCGCCAGCAGCCGTGGGGGCCAGACTACTGAAGCTTTCTTT
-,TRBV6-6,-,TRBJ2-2,CASSWLRTNTGELFF,TGTGCCAGCAGTTGGTTACGGACGAACACCGGGGAGCTGTTTTTT
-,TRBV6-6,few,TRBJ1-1,CASTQGRGLTEAFF,TGTGCCAGCACCCAGGGGCGGGGCCTCACTGAAGCTTTCTTT
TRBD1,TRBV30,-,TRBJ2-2,CAWGQANTGELFF,TGTGCCTGGGGACAGGCGAACACCGGGGAGCTGTTTTTT
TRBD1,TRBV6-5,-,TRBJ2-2,CASSYRGLDGELFF,TGTGCCAGCAGTTACAGGGGGCTAGACGGGGAGCTGTTTTTT
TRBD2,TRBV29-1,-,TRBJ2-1,CSVSGRGVNEQFF,TGCAGCGTAAGCGGGAGGGGAGTCAATGAGCAGTTCTTC
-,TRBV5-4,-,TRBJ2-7,CASSLAAALSYEQYF,TGTGCCAGCAGCTTGGCCGCAGCGCTCTCCTACGAGCAGTACTTC
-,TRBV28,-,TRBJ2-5,CASEGIRGETQYF,TGTGCCAGCGAGGGAATCCGCGGAGAGACCCAGTACTTC
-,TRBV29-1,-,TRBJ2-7,CSVGQSYEQYF,TGCAGCGTTGGACAGTCCTACGAGCAGTACTTC